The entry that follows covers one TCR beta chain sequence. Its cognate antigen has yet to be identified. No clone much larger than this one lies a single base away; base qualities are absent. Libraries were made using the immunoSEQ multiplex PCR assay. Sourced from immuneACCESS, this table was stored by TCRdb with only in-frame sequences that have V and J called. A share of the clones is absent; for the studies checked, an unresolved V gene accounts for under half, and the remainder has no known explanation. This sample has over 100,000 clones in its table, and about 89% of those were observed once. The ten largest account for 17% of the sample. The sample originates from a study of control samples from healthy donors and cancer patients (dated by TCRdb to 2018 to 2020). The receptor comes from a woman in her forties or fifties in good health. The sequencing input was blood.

The CDR3 protein: CASSEQRNYEQYV. The nucleotides are TGTGCCAGCAGTGAACAGAGGAACTACGAGCAGTACGTC. The V gene is TRBV2 and the J gene is TRBJ2-7; the D gene remains uncertain. Deletion took 2 bases off V and 3 bases off J, with a span of 8 bases between the germline ends. Spanning cysteine to valine, the CDR3 consists of 13 amino acids. The entry retains the CDR3 DNA only, 39 bases that are in frame from base 1. The germline V gene encodes CDR1 SNHLY and CDR2 FYNNEI.